The sequence of this T cell receptor (beta chain) was determined in a study of blood T cell repertoires in COVID-19. Study summary: Both acute and convalescent COVID-19 samples were obtained from the United States, Italy and Spain. T cells, B-cell-depleted T cells, or PBMCs supplied cDNA or gDNA.

In the authors' workflow: It was from reference gene primer amplification that nucleated cell counts were estimated. Libraries were prepared by immunoSEQ multiplex PCR; TCRdb keeps only in-frame clonotypes and omits some of them. V, J and clone size are taken as reported in that table, and D and trimming were inferred from the DNA itself. Of about 29,000 clones listed, around 74% were seen once; the top ten hold 7.5% to 8%. The CDR3 consists of 13 residues. Germline loops: CDR1 SEHNR, CDR2 FQNEAQ (reference sequence). V lost 5 bases and J lost 7; bases outside the gene matches: 5. V gene TRBV7-9 combines with J gene TRBJ2-5, with 9 bases identical to TRBD1. The sequencing input was peripheral blood. The origin of this receptor is an older woman with active or convalescent COVID-19. The CDR3: CASSRGQGRTQYF. The CDR3 region has the DNA TGTGCCAGCAGCCGGGGACAGGGTCGGACCCAGTACTTC.